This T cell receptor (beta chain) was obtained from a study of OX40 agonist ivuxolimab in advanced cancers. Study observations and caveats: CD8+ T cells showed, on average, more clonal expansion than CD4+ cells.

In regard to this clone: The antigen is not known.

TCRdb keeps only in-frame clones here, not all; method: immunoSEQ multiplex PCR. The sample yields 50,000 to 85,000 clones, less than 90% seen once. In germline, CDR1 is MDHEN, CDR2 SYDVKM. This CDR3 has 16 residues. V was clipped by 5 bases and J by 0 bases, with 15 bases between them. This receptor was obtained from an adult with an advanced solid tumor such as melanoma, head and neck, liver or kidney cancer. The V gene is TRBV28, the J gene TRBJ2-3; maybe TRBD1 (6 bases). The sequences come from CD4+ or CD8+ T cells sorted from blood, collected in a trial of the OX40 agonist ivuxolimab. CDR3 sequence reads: CASSPFLRGSTDTQYF. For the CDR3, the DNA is TGTGCCAGCAGTCCATTCCTCAGGGGTAGCACAGATACGCAGTATTTT.